This T cell receptor beta chain is drawn from a study of blood T cells in healthy people across ages. Study overall: About one barcoded beta molecule per two T cells was captured by template switching.

Using a J-beta primer mix together with a sample-barcoded 5' primer, a second PCR was run for about 6 to 11 cycles. Each cDNA molecule was tagged by a template-switch adaptor with 12 random nucleotides. Using its own MiXCR run on the 5' RACE reads, TCRdb lists one record per CDR3 protein. In the table there are 850,000 to 1,000,000 distinct CDR3 sequences, 51% of which are singletons. RNA extraction gave at least 5 micrograms of total RNA per sample. The clonotype originates from a woman aged 55-70 years in good health. Material for sequencing was blood.

In DNA form, the CDR3 reads TGCGCCAGCAGCCAAGGGACAGACGATAATTCACCCCTCCACTTT. This sequence encodes CASSQGTDDNSPLHF. The chain employs TRBV4-1 and TRBJ1-6, with a possible D match to TRBD1 (6 bases). Trimming left V 1 base short and J 5 bases short, with 9 bases between. Germline values: CDR1 MGHRA, CDR2 YSYEKL. The CDR3 totals 15 residues.